Presented here are 24 T cell receptor beta chains from one specimen sequenced in a study of early stage breast cancer tumors. The assay was immunoSEQ multiplex PCR, and TCRdb's table has in-frame clones only and misses some. The sample lists around 50,000 clones; around 83% were seen once. The sequenced sample was blood. These receptors were collected from a person in their fifties with breast cancer.

The chain employs TRBV27 and TRBJ1-1; D is unresolved. V was cut by 3 bases and J by 6 bases, with 11 bases left in between. CDR3 length: 13 amino acids. Germline CDR1 MNHEY, CDR2 SMNVEV (reference sequence). CDR3 DNA: TGTGCCAGCAGTTTGCTAGGGCCGTCTGAAGCTTTCTTT. This encodes CASSLLGPSEAFF.

The chain is built from TRBV2 and TRBJ2-7, with 10 bases aligning to TRBD2. V shed 6 bases and J 2 bases; nucleotides not matched to a gene: 7. Germline lookup yields CDR1 SNHLY and CDR2 FYNNEI. This CDR3 is 15 amino acids long. CDR3 DNA: TGTGCCAGCAGGGAGGCAAGCGGGAGGGCCTACGAGCAGTACTTC. Encoded protein: CASREASGRAYEQYF.

CDR3 coding DNA: TGTGCCAGTAGAGATAGCGGGAGCAAACCTCACAATGAGCAGTTCTTC. This translates into CASRDSGSKPHNEQFF. The J gene is TRBJ2-1, the V gene TRBV19, with 9 bases matching TRBD2. Germline V gives CDR1 LNHDA, CDR2 SQIVND (reference sequence). CDR3 size: 16 residues. After removal of 6 bases from V and 5 bases from J, the junction contained 11 bases not matched to a gene.

The chain combines TRBV6-5 with TRBJ2-1; the D is unclear. The CDR3 loop spans 11 amino acids. The germline gives CDR1 MNHEY, CDR2 SVGAGI. Trimming removed 4 bases at V and 8 bases at J, with 6 bases between. CDR3 bases: TGTGCCAGCAGTTCCTTCGATGAGCAGTTCTTC. Its protein is CASSSFDEQFF.

The V and J genes are TRBV28 and TRBJ2-1; 11 bases fit TRBD2. This CDR3 comprises 20 residues. Germline values: CDR1 MDHEN, CDR2 SYDVKM. V shed 3 bases, J shed 0 bases, and the junction held 13 bases outside the gene matches. CDR3 nucleotide sequence: TGTGCCAGCAGTTTTGTGTTTATGGCTAGCGGGGGGAGCTCCTACAATGAGCAGTTCTTC. This sequence encodes CASSFVFMASGGSSYNEQFF.

To note about this clone: The junction departs from the called germline gene at one end, perhaps through a read error. This rearrangement joins TRBV6-5 to TRBJ2-1; 10 nucleotides agree with TRBD1. Germline V CDR1 and CDR2: MNHEY, SVGAGI. The CDR3 contains 16 residues. DNA for the CDR3: TGTGCCAGCAGTCACTCCGGGACAGGGGCCTACAATGAGCAGTTCTTC. Its protein product is CASSHSGTGAYNEQFF.

The J gene is TRBJ2-3, the V gene TRBV6-4; TRBD1 matches at 7 bases. Per germline, CDR1 MRHNA and CDR2 SNTAGT. With 4 bases clipped from V and 5 bases from J, the junction kept 3 bases outside the gene matches. The CDR3 sequence is 13 residues long. The CDR3 is CASSVGQEDTQYF. Written as DNA, the CDR3 is TGTGCCAGCAGTGTTGGACAGGAAGATACGCAGTATTTT.

Only a few counts were recorded for this clone. CDR3 in amino acids: CATAQANYGYTF. The CDR3 DNA sequence: TGTGCCACCGCCCAAGCTAACTATGGCTACACCTTC. The chain is built from TRBV7-9 and TRBJ1-2, with unresolved D. The CDR3 extends over 12 amino acids. Germline-derived CDR1 and CDR2 are SEHNR and FQNEAQ (reference sequence). Trimming took 10 bases from V and 0 from J, leaving 9 bases between them.

The chain combines TRBV10-2 with TRBJ1-6; no clear D. Looked up from germline, CDR1 is WSHSY and CDR2 is SAAADI. This CDR3 is built from 16 residues. V gave up 1 base and J gave up 0 bases, with 7 bases separating them. The CDR3 DNA is TGCGCCAGCAGTGAGTTTGGGAGCTCCTATAATTCACCCCTCCACTTT. This encodes CASSEFGSSYNSPLHF.

The chain employs TRBV18 and TRBJ2-3, with 11 bases lining up with TRBD2. Trimming at V came to 2 bases and at J to 11 bases, leaving 18 bases not matched to a gene. The CDR3 is 18 amino acids. The germline V gene encodes CDR1 KGHSH and CDR2 LQKENI. The DNA of the CDR3 is TGTGCCAGCTCACCAAACCCGCCTGAGACTGCTAGCGGGAGGATGCAGTATTTT. Encoded protein: CASSPNPPETASGRMQYF.

The chain employs TRBV28 and TRBJ2-3, with 16 bases lining up with TRBD2. This CDR3 has 17 amino acids. Per germline, CDR1 MDHEN and CDR2 SYDVKM. The trim removed 5 bases at V and 9 bases at J, leaving 11 bases unmatched. This CDR3 is CASSPRGLAGGSGTQYF. CDR3 nucleotides: TGTGCCAGCAGTCCCAGGGGACTAGCGGGGGGGTCAGGGACGCAGTATTTT.

The CDR3, as DNA: TGTGCCAGCACCCCCCCTTCGGGGACAGATACGCAGTATTTT. Translating gives CASTPPSGTDTQYF. The V gene is TRBV11-2, the J gene TRBJ2-3; possible D gene TRBD2, 5 bases. The V end was cut by 7 bases, the J end by 3 bases, with 14 bases between. The CDR3 is 14 amino acids. The germline V gene has CDR1 SGHAT and CDR2 FQNNGV.

The chain couples TRBV10-3 to TRBJ1-5; no clear D gene. Trimming removed 1 base at V and 1 base at J, with 14 bases between. The CDR3 loop spans 17 amino acids. The germline V gene encodes CDR1 ENHRY and CDR2 SYGVKD. The CDR3 nucleotides read TGTGCCATCAGTGAGTGGGGAGGCCGGTTGAGCAATCAGCCCCAGCATTTT. This encodes CAISEWGGRLSNQPQHF.

The chain has TRBV6-5 and TRBJ1-4; 8 bases are a match to TRBD1. Germline trimming cut 5 bases from V and 7 bases from J; bases unmatched to any gene: 6. CDR3 length: 14 amino acids. Germline loops: CDR1 MNHEY, CDR2 SVGAGI. The chain's CDR3 is CASSTWTGTEKLFF. CDR3 DNA: TGTGCCAGCAGTACCTGGACAGGGACTGAAAAACTGTTTTTT.

V is TRBV2 and J is TRBJ2-7, with 8 bases matching TRBD1. The CDR3 extends over 13 amino acids. Trimming took 5 bases from V and 6 from J; bases not matched to a gene: 6. Germline CDR1 is SNHLY and CDR2 is FYNNEI. CDR3 DNA sequence: TGTGCCAGCAGTAGGACAGGGTGGGGCGAGCAGTACTTC. Its translation is CASSRTGWGEQYF. The entire variable domain, with the rest obtained from reference TRBV2 and TRBJ2-7, is as follows: EPEVTQTPSHQVTQMGQEVILRCVPISNHLYFYWYRQILGQKVEFLVSFYNNEISEKSEIFDDQFSVERPDGSNFTLKIRSTKLEDSAMYFCASSRTGWGEQYFGPGTRLTVT.

The chain recombines TRBV6-5 with TRBJ2-1; 7 nucleotides match TRBD2. The CDR3 loop spans 16 amino acids. Germline V gene data show CDR1 as MNHEY and CDR2 as SVGAGI. Unmatched junction bases numbered 12, after V lost 2 bases and J lost 8 bases. The CDR3 protein is CASSYDFRGRPDEQFF. DNA of the CDR3: TGTGCCAGCAGTTACGACTTTCGCGGGAGACCCGATGAGCAGTTCTTC.

The chain links TRBV7-2 to TRBJ1-5; a possible D gene is TRBD1 (6 bases). Germline V gene sequence: CDR1 SGHTA, CDR2 FQGNSA. The CDR3 loop spans 15 amino acids. Trimming left V 6 bases short and J 0 bases short, with 12 bases between. CDR3 amino acids: CASSSWTASNQPQHF. The CDR3 DNA follows: TGTGCCAGCAGTAGCTGGACAGCTAGCAATCAGCCCCAGCATTTT. The entire variable domain, with the rest obtained from reference TRBV7-2 and TRBJ1-5, is as follows: GAGVSQSPSNKVTEKGKDVELRCDPISGHTALYWYRQSLGQGLEFLIYFQGNSAPDKSGLPSDRFSAERTGGSVSTLTIQRTQQEDSAVYLCASSSWTASNQPQHFGDGTRLSIL.

The genes are TRBV6-5 and TRBJ1-1; unclear D gene. Between the trimmed V and J ends, which lost 0 bases and 4 bases, there was a span of 9 bases. The CDR3 contains 14 residues. Per germline, CDR1 MNHEY and CDR2 SVGAGI. The CDR3 DNA sequence: TGTGCCAGCAGTTACTCGGTACCGGGCACTGAAGCTTTCTTT. Protein: CASSYSVPGTEAFF.

The CDR3 spells CASSLEGASGFAYEQYF. Here the CDR3 DNA reads TGTGCCAGCAGCTTAGAGGGGGCTAGCGGATTTGCCTACGAGCAGTACTTC. This chain uses TRBV7-2 with TRBJ2-7; D is tentatively TRBD1 or TRBD2 (7 bases each). The CDR3 contains 17 residues. V dropped 1 base and J dropped 2 bases, with 18 bases sitting between them. Germline-derived CDR1 and CDR2 are SGHTA and FQGNSA.

This clone turned up a few times. V gene TRBV6-1 combines with J gene TRBJ2-7, with D possibly TRBD1 on 6 matching bases. CDR1 MNHNS and CDR2 SASEGT come from the germline V gene. The V and J ends lost 6 bases and 5 bases respectively, with 20 bases between them. The CDR3 has 15 amino acids. This CDR3 reads CASSDLSYRANEQYF. The CDR3 nucleotides read TGTGCCAGCAGCGACCTTAGTTACAGGGCCAACGAGCAGTACTTC.

This clone was detected only once. J is TRBJ2-1 and V is TRBV29-1, with D uncertain. From germline, CDR1 is SQVTM and CDR2 ANQGSEA. CDR3 size: 16 residues. Trimming left V 8 bases short and J 0 bases short, with 20 bases between. The CDR3 protein is CSSPPATPSSYNEQFF. The CDR3, as DNA: TGCAGCTCCCCCCCCGCAACCCCGAGCTCCTACAATGAGCAGTTCTTC.

V gene TRBV7-9 combines with J gene TRBJ2-1; the D gene is possibly TRBD2 (6 bases). Germline lookup yields CDR1 SEHNR and CDR2 FQNEAQ (reference sequence). The length of the CDR3 is 19 residues. V lost 6 bases and J lost 1, with 25 bases in between. The CDR3 DNA follows: TGTGCCAGCAGAAGTGCGGGGATGGAGAGATCCGGATCCTACAATGAGCAGTTCTTC. This sequence encodes CASRSAGMERSGSYNEQFF.

V gene TRBV28 combines with J gene TRBJ2-7; D might be TRBD1 (6 bases). Trimming pared 6 bases from V and 0 bases from J, leaving 9 bases between. The length of the CDR3 is 13 residues. Germline CDR1 reads MDHEN; CDR2 reads SYDVKM. The DNA for the CDR3 is TGTGCCAGCAGCCGGGACACCTCCTACGAGCAGTACTTC. This translates into CASSRDTSYEQYF.

The chain carries TRBV18 and TRBJ1-5, with D maybe TRBD1 (6 bases). CDR1 and CDR2 (germline): KGHSH, LQKENI. Trimming removed 5 bases from V and 3 bases from J, with 20 bases in between. The CDR3 totals 17 residues. The CDR3 loop reads CASSAQQARTDNQPQHF. As DNA, the CDR3 is TGTGCCAGCTCAGCACAGCAGGCCCGGACAGACAATCAGCCCCAGCATTTT.